Sequencing of this T cell receptor beta chain was carried out in a study of CD8+ T cells in alopecia areata (dated by TCRdb to 2016 to 2019). The study in broad terms: Treated patients were enrolled in an open-label pilot trial of oral tofacitinib at 5 to 10 mg twice daily for moderate-to-severe alopecia areata. Tofacitinib was administered for 6 to 18 months, and 6 months of follow-up off drug were then conducted to assess delayed response and recurrence. Disease severity in treated patients was measured with the SALT score, which quantifies the percentage of affected scalp surface area. High-throughput TCRbeta sequencing was used to examine T cell clonal expansion in alopecia areata in both the C3H/HeJ mouse model and human patients. On the human side, TCRbeta sequencing was run on scalp tissue and on sorted CD4+ and CD8+ peripheral blood T cells from healthy controls and from alopecia areata patients with either patchy or totalis/universalis disease. Biopsies were taken from tofacitinib-treated patients at baseline and at 4 and 24 weeks of treatment, and a later scalp biopsy was taken in several of the tofacitinib-treated patients. Clonality in the scalp was compared among normal scalp (n=4), patchy alopecia areata scalp (n=8), and alopecia totalis/universalis scalp (n=8). The RNA source kit depended on sample type: the PAXgene miRNA kit for fixed scalp, the miRNeasy kit for PBMCs, and the RNeasy kit for mouse skin. Amplification of TCRbeta CDR3 regions was done by immunoSEQ multiplex PCR using 35 Vbeta forward primers and 13 Jbeta reverse primers.

Results the study describes overall, beyond this receptor: Unlike mouse skin, where gammadelta T cells dominate, normal human skin contains resident alphabeta T cells that get sequenced too, which complicates analysis of the scalp TCR repertoire. During tofacitinib treatment, many expanded lesional clones stuck around in both scalp and blood, and this persistence may partly explain why relapse happens after treatment is stopped. Because the treated cohort was small and had just a single nonresponder, larger studies are needed to establish links between baseline CD8+ expansion and response. Tofacitinib significantly decreased scalp clonality and the number of expanded CD8+ clones among the top 100 scalp clones. Shared TCR sequences between patients were less evident than in mice, which may be partly attributable to HLA diversity in the patient population. Higher clonality and more expanded CD8+ clones were observed in lesional scalp than in normal scalp, particularly in alopecia totalis/universalis, a finding suggestive of antigenic drive.

The CDR3 spans 15 residues, from the cysteine through the phenylalanine. CDR3 DNA only is kept here, 45 bases in frame from base 1. From V the trimming removes 4 bases and from J it removes 8 bases, while the gene matches leave 12 bases of the junction unaccounted for. According to the germline V gene (reference sequence), CDR1 reads MNHEY and CDR2 reads SMNVEV. Libraries were constructed by the immunoSEQ multiplex PCR assay. RNA was extracted from all samples and reverse transcribed into cDNA as template for TCR sequencing. First-strand cDNA was synthesized using SuperScript III with a 2:1 mix of oligo-dT and random hexamers. Amplification bias was assessed with a synthetic immune receptor repertoire, and residual bias was removed computationally. Regarding the original processing steps: Raw reads were preprocessed to remove errors, and CDR3 was defined according to IMGT conventions as the region from the conserved cysteine to phenylalanine. Clonality was calculated as 1 minus Shannon entropy normalized by log2 of the number of productive unique TCRs. Whether each scalp clone was CD4 or CD8 was inferred by checking scalp TCRbeta sequences against the CD4 and CD8 repertoires from sorted blood. TCRdb's version of the immuneACCESS table is confined to in-frame rearrangements and falls short of the full clone set. An unresolved V gene accounts for under half of the shortfall where checked; the remainder is of unknown origin. That table is the source of V, J and clone size, and D and trimming were worked out from the DNA. For this sample there are 190,000 or so clones; about three fifths appear just once. Roughly 13% of the sample is in the top ten clones.

The sample's time point label is to be understood as: roughly 26 weeks on oral tofacitinib. In the paper's terms, the treatment or condition label means: oral pan-JAK inhibitor, 5-10 mg twice daily. From alopecia areata patients, peripheral blood was collected along with lesional scalp punch biopsies. PBMCs were isolated by density centrifugation and stained for CD3, CD4 and CD8, and CD4+ and CD8+ T cells were sorted on a FACSAria. Turning to this clone: What this receptor recognizes is not known. Base quality data are lacking; no much larger clone is found one base away.

This chain is built from TRBV27 and TRBJ1-2, with 8 central nucleotides matching TRBD1. Sequences were derived from CD8+ T cells sorted from blood, sampled at week 24, from a patient treated with tofacitinib. The clonotype comes from a human donor with alopecia areata. The CDR3: CASSSDRVALEGYTF. The DNA is TGTGCCAGCAGTTCGGACAGGGTGGCTTTAGAGGGCTACACCTTC.